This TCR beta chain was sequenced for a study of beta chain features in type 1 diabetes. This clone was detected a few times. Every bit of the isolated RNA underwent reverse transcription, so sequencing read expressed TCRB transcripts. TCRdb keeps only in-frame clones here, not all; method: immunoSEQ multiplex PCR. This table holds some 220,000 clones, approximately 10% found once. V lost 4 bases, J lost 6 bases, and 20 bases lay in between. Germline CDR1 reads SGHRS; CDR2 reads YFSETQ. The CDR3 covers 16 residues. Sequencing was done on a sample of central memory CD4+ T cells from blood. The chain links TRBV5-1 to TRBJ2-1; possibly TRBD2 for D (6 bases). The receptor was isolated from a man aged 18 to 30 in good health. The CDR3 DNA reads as TGCGCCAGCAGCCCGGGGGTGCGGGCCTCCATCAATGAGCAGTTCTTC. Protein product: CASSPGVRASINEQFF. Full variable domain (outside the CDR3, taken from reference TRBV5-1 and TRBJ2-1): KAGVTQTPRYLIKTRGQQVTLSCSPISGHRSVSWYQQTPGQGLQFLFEYFSETQRNKGNFPGRFSGRQFSNSRSEMNVSTLELGDSALYLCASSPGVRASINEQFFGPGTRLTVL.